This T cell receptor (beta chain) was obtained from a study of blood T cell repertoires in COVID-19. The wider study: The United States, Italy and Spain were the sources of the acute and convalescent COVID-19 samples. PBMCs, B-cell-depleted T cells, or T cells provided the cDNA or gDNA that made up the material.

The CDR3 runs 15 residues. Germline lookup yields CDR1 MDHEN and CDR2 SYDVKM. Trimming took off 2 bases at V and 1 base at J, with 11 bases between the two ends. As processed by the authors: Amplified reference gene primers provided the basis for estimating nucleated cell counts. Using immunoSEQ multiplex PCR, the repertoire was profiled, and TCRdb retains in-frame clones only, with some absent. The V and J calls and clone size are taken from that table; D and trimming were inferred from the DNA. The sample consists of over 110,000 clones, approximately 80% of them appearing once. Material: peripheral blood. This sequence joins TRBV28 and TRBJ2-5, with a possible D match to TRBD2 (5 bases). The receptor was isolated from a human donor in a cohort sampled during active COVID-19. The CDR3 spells CASSLLQRSQETQYF. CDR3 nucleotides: TGTGCCAGCAGTTTACTCCAGCGGAGCCAAGAGACCCAGTACTTC.